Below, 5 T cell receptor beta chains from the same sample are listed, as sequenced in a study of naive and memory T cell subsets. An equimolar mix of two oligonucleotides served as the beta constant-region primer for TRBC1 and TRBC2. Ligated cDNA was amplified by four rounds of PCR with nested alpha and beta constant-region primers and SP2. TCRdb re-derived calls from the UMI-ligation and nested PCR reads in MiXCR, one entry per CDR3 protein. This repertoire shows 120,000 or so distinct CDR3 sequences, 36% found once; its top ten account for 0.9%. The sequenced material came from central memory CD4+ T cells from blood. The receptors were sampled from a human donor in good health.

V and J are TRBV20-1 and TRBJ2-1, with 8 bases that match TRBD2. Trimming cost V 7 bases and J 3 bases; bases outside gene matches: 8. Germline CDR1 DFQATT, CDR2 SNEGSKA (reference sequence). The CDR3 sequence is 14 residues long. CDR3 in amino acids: CSGRGGRFYNEQFF. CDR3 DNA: TGCAGTGGCAGGGGCGGGAGGTTCTACAATGAGCAGTTCTTC.

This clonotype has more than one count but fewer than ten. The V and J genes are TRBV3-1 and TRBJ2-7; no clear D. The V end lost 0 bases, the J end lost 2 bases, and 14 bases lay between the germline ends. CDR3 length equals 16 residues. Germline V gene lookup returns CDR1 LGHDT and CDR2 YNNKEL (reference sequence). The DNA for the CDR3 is TGTGCCAGCAGCCAAGAAGGACGAGGTACAACCTACGAGCAGTACTTC. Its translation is CASSQEGRGTTYEQYF.

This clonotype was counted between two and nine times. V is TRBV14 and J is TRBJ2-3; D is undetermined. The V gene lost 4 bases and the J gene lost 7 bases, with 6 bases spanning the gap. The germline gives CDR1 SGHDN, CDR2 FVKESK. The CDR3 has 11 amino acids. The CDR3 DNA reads TGTGCCAGCAGCCTAACGCATACGCAGTATTTT. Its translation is CASSLTHTQYF.

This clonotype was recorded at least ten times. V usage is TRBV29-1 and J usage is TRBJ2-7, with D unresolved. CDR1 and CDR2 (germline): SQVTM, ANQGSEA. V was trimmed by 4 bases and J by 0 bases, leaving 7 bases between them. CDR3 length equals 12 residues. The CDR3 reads CSVAESSYEQYF. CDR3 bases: TGCAGCGTTGCCGAGAGCTCCTACGAGCAGTACTTC.

The CDR3 region is CSASFVGGRGFF. The CDR3 DNA follows: TGCAGTGCTAGTTTTGTGGGAGGGCGAGGGTTCTTC. The chain couples TRBV20-1 to TRBJ2-1; 7 bases agree with TRBD2. Germline CDR1 reads DFQATT; CDR2 reads SNEGSKA (reference sequence). The CDR3 is 12 residues long. V lost 3 bases and J lost 15; bases outside the gene matches: 11.